The next 8 T cell receptor beta chains were all read from a single sample in a study of T cell responses to AZD1222 COVID-19 vaccine. The assay was immunoSEQ multiplex PCR, and TCRdb's table has in-frame clones only and misses some. The repertoire includes just under 90,000 clones, about 91% of them detected once, and approximately 10% sits in the top ten. This sample comprised peripheral blood, obtained on day 0 of MenACWY control vaccination. These receptors were taken from an adult in good health.

The chain links TRBV24-1 to TRBJ1-6; D gene uncertain. Between the trimmed V and J ends, which lost 0 bases and 6 bases, there was a span of 20 bases. Looked up from germline, CDR1 is KGHDR and CDR2 is SFDVKD. CDR3 length: 19 amino acids. CDR3 amino acids: CATSDLSLSTSVFNSPLHF. CDR3 sequence (DNA): TGTGCCACCAGTGATTTGAGCTTGAGTACCTCCGTATTTAATTCACCCCTCCACTTT.

This chain joins TRBV4-2 and TRBJ2-7; 7 positions agree with TRBD1. Germline CDR1 reads LGHNA; CDR2 reads YNFKEQ. CDR3 length: 15 amino acids. Losses at the gene ends were 0 bases for V and 3 bases for J; bases not matched to a gene: 5. CDR3 DNA: TGTGCCAGCAGCCAAGATGCGACAGGGAACTACGAGCAGTACTTC. Translated: CASSQDATGNYEQYF.

This clone was counted only a few times. The chain carries TRBV6-5 and TRBJ1-2; 7 bases fit TRBD1. The V and J ends lost 7 bases and 8 bases, in that order; junction bases with no gene match: 13. The CDR3 totals 14 residues. Germline assignment: CDR1 MNHEY and CDR2 SVGAGI. CDR3 loop: CASTQGKGAGGYTF. The CDR3 DNA reads as TGTGCCAGCACCCAGGGGAAGGGGGCGGGCGGCTACACCTTC.

This rearrangement joins TRBV11-1 to TRBJ2-5, with D perhaps TRBD1 (5 bases). The CDR3 runs 13 residues. V dropped 5 bases and J dropped 2 bases, with 9 bases sitting between them. Germline CDR1 is SGHAT and CDR2 is FQDESV (reference sequence). As DNA, the CDR3 is TGTGCCAGCAGCCCTCGACAGCAAGAGACCCAGTACTTC. Protein product: CASSPRQQETQYF.

The rearrangement joins TRBV12-3 or TRBV12-4 to TRBJ1-2; TRBD1 might be the D (5 bases). With 2 bases removed from V and 4 bases from J, the gap between germline ends came to 5 bases. This CDR3 has 12 amino acids. The CDR3 is CASSLQGYGYTF. The DNA of the CDR3 is TGTGCCAGCAGTTTACAGGGCTATGGCTACACCTTC.

This chain connects TRBV6-5 to TRBJ2-3, with D perhaps matching TRBD1 or TRBD2 (5 bases each). The CDR3 covers 12 residues. The germline V gene encodes CDR1 MNHEY and CDR2 SVGAGI. V lost 8 bases, J lost 0 bases, and 6 bases lay in between. CDR3 nucleotides: TGTGCCAGCTGGGACAGCACAGATACGCAGTATTTT. Amino acids: CASWDSTDTQYF.

The chain carries TRBV15 and TRBJ2-6, with unresolved D. From germline, CDR1 is LNHNV and CDR2 YYDKDF (reference sequence). This CDR3 region has 17 residues. The V end was cut by 1 base, the J end by 0 bases, with 10 bases between. CDR3 sequence (DNA): TGTGCCACCAGCAGAGGGGATTCCCCCTCTGGGGCCAACGTCCTGACTTTC. Its translation is CATSRGDSPSGANVLTF.

This sequence joins TRBV5-1 and TRBJ2-7; no firm D call. V lost 5 bases, J lost 3 bases, and 9 bases lay in between. The CDR3 spans 12 residues. Germline V gene lookup returns CDR1 SGHRS and CDR2 YFSETQ. CDR3: CASRMEFYEQYF. The DNA of the CDR3 is TGCGCCAGCAGAATGGAGTTCTACGAGCAGTACTTC.